This T cell receptor (beta chain) was obtained from a study of blood T cell repertoires in COVID-19 (dated by TCRdb to 2019 to 2021). As for the study more broadly: Samples covering the acute and convalescent phases of COVID-19 were provided by collaborators in the United States, Italy and Spain. A freely available public database, intended as a resource for researchers studying the immune response to SARS-CoV-2, is where the repertoires were released. Samples came from the ongoing ImmuneRACE study (first 160 participants) plus 1,254 subjects from 6 global collaborators. Deeply sampled blood TCRbeta repertoires from subjects exposed to, actively infected with, or recovered from COVID-19 were included in the dataset. Nearly every sample came with metadata listing a de-identified subject ID, COVID-19 status, age in years and sex. The material from the prospective study consisted of cDNA or gDNA derived from T cells, B-cell-depleted T cells, or PBMCs. HLA class I and class II types, where available, came from metadata supplied by the sample provider rather than from assay-based typing. The study at large found these results: How much clinical and demographic metadata was included differed by source and by participant, and the metadata was provided uncurated.

A note on this clone: It has no known antigen specificity. Base qualities are not provided; no much larger clone lies one nucleotide away.

CDR1 is given as SNHLY and CDR2 as FYNNEI, both from the germline V gene. Ends trimmed: V by 9 bases, J by 0 bases; bases unmatched to a gene: 7. The CDR3 starts with the cysteine, ends with the phenylalanine, and has 16 residues. The sequence is cut down to CDR3 DNA, 48 bases in frame from base 1. TCRbeta CDR3 regions were amplified from genomic DNA using the immunoSEQ Assay, a bias-controlled multiplex PCR. As for how the authors treated the data: Nucleated cell counts per sample were estimated from amplification of reference gene primers within the assay. To quantify the absolute abundance of each unique TCRbeta CDR3 rearrangement, sequence reads were collapsed and filtered. For each sample, productive Simpson clonality was calculated by taking the square root of Simpson's diversity index across productive rearrangements. What TCRdb holds here is the immuneACCESS table cut down to in-frame rearrangements. Part of the clones is not present; checked against another copy, under half of the missing clones reflect an unresolved V gene, and the others are unexplained. That table furnishes V, J and clone size, whereas the DNA furnished D and trimming. The sample table holds about 290,000 clones, of which around 92% were seen once. Together, the top ten hold roughly 10% of the sample.

One collaborating source in Seattle enrolled patients while the patients were actively infected and followed the patients over time throughout the course of disease. Whole blood was collected in K2EDTA tubes by collaborating institutions according to the institutions' own protocols. Collaborator samples were shipped for TCRbeta analysis as frozen whole blood, isolated PBMCs, or DNA extracted from either sample type. The TCR sequence derives from a woman aged 25 to 39 with COVID-19, enrolled during active disease. The V and J segments used are TRBV2 and TRBJ2-1, with 11 bases aligning to TRBD2. The sample was peripheral blood. The DNA is TGTGCCAGTAGAGGGACTAGCGGACTCTCCTACAATGAGCAGTTCTTC. Translated, this is CASRGTSGLSYNEQFF.